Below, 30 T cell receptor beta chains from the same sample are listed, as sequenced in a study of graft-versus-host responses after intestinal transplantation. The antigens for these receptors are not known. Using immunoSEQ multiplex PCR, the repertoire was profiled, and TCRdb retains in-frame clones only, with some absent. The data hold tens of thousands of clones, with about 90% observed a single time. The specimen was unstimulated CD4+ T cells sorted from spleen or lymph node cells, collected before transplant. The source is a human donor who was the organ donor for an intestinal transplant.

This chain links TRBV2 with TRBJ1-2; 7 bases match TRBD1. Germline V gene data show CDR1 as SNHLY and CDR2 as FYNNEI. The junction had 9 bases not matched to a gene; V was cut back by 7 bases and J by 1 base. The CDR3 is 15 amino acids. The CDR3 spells CASIQSRGINYGYTF. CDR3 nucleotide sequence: TGTGCCAGCATACAATCCAGGGGGATTAACTATGGCTACACCTTC.

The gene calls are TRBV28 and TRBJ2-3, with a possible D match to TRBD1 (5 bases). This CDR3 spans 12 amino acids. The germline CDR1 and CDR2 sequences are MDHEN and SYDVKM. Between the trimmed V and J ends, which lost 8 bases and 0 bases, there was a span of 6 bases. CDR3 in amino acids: CASAGSTDTQYF. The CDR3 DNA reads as TGTGCCAGCGCAGGGAGCACAGATACGCAGTATTTT.

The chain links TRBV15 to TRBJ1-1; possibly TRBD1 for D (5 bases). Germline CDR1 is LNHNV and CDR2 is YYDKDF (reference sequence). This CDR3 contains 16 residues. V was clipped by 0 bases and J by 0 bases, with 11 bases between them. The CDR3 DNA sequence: TGTGCCACCAGCAGAGATCAGGGATGGATGAACACTGAAGCTTTCTTT. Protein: CATSRDQGWMNTEAFF.

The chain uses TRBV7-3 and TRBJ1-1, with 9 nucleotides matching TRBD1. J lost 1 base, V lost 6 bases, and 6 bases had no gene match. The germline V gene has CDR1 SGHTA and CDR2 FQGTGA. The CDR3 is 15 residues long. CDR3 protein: CASRRTGAENTEAFF. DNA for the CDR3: TGTGCCAGCAGAAGGACAGGGGCTGAGAACACTGAAGCTTTCTTT.

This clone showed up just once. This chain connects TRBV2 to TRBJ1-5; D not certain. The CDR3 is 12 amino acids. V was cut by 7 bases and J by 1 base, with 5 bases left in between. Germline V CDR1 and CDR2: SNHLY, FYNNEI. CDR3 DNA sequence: TGTGCCAGCACCCGGAGCAATCAGCCCCAGCATTTT. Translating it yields CASTRSNQPQHF. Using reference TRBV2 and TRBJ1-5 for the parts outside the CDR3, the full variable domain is EPEVTQTPSHQVTQMGQEVILRCVPISNHLYFYWYRQILGQKVEFLVSFYNNEISEKSEIFDDQFSVERPDGSNFTLKIRSTKLEDSAMYFCASTRSNQPQHFGDGTRLSIL.

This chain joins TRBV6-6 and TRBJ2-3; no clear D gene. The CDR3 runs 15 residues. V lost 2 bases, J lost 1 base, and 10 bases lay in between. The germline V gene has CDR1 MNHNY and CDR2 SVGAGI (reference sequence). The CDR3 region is CASSYNSPRTDTQYF. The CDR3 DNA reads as TGTGCCAGCAGTTACAATAGCCCCCGCACAGATACGCAGTATTTT.

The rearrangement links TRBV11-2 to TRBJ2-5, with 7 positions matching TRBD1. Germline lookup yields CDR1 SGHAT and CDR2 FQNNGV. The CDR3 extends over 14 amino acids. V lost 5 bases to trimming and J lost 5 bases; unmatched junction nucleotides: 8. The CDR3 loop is CASSPRTGWETQYF. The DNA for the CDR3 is TGTGCCAGCAGCCCCCGGACAGGTTGGGAGACCCAGTACTTC.

This CDR3 is CASRGPNTGELFF. DNA for the CDR3: TGTGCCAGCAGGGGGCCCAACACCGGGGAGCTGTTTTTT. The chain has TRBV27 and TRBJ2-2, with D possibly matching TRBD1 (5 bases). This CDR3 spans 13 amino acids. CDR1 is MNHEY, CDR2 SMNVEV, per germline (reference sequence). With 6 bases removed from V and 2 bases from J, the gap between germline ends came to 7 bases.

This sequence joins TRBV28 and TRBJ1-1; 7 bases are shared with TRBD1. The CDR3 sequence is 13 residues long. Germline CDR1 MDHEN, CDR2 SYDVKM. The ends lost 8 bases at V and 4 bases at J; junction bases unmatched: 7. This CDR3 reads CASSGQLGTEAFF. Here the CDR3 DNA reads TGTGCCAGCTCGGGACAGCTGGGCACTGAAGCTTTCTTT.

CDR3: CASRRELDEQFF. CDR3 sequence (DNA): TGCGCCAGCAGACGGGAGTTGGATGAGCAGTTCTTC. The rearrangement uses TRBV10-1 and TRBJ2-1; a possible D gene is TRBD2 (6 bases). The length of the CDR3 is 12 residues. The germline V gene encodes CDR1 WNHNN and CDR2 SYGVQD (reference sequence). V dropped 6 bases and J dropped 8 bases, with 11 bases sitting between them.

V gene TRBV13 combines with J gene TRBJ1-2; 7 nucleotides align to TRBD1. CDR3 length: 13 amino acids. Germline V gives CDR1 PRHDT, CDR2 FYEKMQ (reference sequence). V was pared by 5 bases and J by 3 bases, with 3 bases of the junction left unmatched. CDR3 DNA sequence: TGTGCCAGCAGCCGGGACAGTGACTATGGCTACACCTTC. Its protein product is CASSRDSDYGYTF.

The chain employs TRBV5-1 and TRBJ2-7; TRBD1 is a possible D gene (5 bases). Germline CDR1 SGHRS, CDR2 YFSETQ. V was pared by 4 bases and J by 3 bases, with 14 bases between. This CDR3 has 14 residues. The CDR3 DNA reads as TGCGCCAGCAGCGATCCTAACACAGGCTACGAGCAGTACTTC. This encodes CASSDPNTGYEQYF.

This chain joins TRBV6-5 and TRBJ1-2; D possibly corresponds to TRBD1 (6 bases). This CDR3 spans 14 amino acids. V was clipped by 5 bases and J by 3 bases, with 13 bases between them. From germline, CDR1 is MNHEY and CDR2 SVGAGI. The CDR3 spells CASSTSDRDYGYTF. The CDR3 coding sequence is TGTGCCAGCAGTACATCGGACAGAGACTATGGCTACACCTTC.

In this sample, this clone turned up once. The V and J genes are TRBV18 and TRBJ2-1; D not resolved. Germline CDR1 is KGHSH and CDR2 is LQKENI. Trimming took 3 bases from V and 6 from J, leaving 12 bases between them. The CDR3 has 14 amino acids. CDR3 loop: CASSPQRLLNEQFF. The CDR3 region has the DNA TGTGCCAGCTCACCTCAGCGACTCCTCAATGAGCAGTTCTTC.

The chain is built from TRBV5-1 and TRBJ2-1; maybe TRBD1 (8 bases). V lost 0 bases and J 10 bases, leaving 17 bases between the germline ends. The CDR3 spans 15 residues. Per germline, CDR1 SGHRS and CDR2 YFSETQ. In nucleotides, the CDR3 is TGCGCCAGCAGCTTGGACAGGGGGGGTGTTGGAGAGCAGTTCTTC. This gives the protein CASSLDRGGVGEQFF.

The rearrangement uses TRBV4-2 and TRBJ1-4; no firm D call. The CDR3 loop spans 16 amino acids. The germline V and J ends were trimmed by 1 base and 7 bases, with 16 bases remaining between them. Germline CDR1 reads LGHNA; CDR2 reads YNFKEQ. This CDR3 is CASSQAAQLGGEKLFF. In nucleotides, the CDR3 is TGTGCCAGCAGCCAAGCGGCACAGTTGGGAGGTGAAAAACTGTTTTTT.

The CDR3 loop reads CASSLVGTGTYGYTF. DNA of the CDR3: TGTGCCAGCAGCTTGGTTGGGACAGGGACCTATGGCTACACCTTC. The chain combines TRBV5-6 with TRBJ1-2, with 9 bases aligning to TRBD1. CDR3 size: 15 residues. J gave up 4 bases and V 0 bases, and 4 bases lay outside the gene matches. Germline V gene sequence: CDR1 SGHDT, CDR2 YYEEEE.

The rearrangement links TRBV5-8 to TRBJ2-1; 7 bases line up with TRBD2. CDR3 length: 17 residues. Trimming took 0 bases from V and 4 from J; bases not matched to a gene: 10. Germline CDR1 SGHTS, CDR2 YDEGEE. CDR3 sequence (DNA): TGTGCCAGCAGCTTGGATGGGGGGGGGAGCTTTTACAATGAGCAGTTCTTC. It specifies CASSLDGGGSFYNEQFF.

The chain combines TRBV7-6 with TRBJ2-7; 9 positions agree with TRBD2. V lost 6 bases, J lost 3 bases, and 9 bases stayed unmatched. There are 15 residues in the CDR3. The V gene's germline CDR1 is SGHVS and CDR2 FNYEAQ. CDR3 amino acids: CASSSGASGIYEQYF. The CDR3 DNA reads TGTGCCAGCAGTTCCGGGGCTAGCGGGATCTACGAGCAGTACTTC.

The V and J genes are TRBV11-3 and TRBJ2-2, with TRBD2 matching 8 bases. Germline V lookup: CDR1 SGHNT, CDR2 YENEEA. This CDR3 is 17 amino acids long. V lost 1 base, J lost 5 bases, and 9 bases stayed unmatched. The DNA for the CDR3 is TGTGCCAGCAGCTTAGGGGTCGCGGGAGGCGAGACCGGGGAGCTGTTTTTT. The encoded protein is CASSLGVAGGETGELFF.

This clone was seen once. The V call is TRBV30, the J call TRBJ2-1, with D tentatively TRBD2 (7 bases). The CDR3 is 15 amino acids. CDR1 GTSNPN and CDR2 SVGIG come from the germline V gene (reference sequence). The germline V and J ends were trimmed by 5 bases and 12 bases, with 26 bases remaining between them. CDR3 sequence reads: CAWAPGAGVTGLQFF. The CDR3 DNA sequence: TGTGCCTGGGCTCCGGGGGCGGGAGTAACGGGCTTGCAGTTCTTC.

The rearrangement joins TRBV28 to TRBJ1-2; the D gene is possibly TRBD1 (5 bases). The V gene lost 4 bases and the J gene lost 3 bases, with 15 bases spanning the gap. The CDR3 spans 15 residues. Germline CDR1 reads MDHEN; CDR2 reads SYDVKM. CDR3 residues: CASSSKGIAYYGYTF. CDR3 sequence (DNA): TGTGCCAGCAGTTCCAAGGGGATCGCCTACTATGGCTACACCTTC.

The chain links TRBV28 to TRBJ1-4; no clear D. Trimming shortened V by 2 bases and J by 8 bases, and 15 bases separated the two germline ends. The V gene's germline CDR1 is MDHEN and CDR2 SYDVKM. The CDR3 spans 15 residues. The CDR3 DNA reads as TGTGCCAGCAGTTTAGAACCCCTGAGTCGGGAAAAACTGTTTTTT. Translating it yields CASSLEPLSREKLFF. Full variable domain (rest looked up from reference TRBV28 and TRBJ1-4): DVKVTQSSRYLVKRTGEKVFLECVQDMDHENMFWYRQDPGLGLRLIYFSYDVKMKEKGDIPEGYSVSREKKERFSLILESASTNQTSMYLCASSLEPLSREKLFFGSGTQLSVL.

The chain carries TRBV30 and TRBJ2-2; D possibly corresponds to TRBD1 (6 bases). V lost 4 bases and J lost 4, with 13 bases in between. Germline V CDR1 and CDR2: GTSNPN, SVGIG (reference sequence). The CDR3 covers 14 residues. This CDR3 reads CAWKDSPATGELFF. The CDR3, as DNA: TGTGCCTGGAAGGACAGTCCGGCCACCGGGGAGCTGTTTTTT.

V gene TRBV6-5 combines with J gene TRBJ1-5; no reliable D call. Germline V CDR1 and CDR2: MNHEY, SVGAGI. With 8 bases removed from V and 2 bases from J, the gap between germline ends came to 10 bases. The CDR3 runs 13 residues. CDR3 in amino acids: CASRREGNQPQHF. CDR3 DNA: TGTGCCAGCCGGAGGGAAGGCAATCAGCCCCAGCATTTT.

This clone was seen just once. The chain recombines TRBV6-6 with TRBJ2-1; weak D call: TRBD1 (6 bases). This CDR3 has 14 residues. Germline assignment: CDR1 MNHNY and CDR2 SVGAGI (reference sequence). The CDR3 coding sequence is TGTGCTACCCTACCGGGACACAAGAGATATGAGCAGTTCTTC. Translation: CATLPGHKRYEQFF.

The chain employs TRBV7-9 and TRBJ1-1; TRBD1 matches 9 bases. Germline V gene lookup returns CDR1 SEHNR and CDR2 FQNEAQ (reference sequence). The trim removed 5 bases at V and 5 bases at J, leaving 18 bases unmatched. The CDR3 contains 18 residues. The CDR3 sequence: CASSDSRDRVWYGTEAFF. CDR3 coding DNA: TGTGCCAGCAGCGATAGCCGGGACAGGGTGTGGTATGGGACTGAAGCTTTCTTT.

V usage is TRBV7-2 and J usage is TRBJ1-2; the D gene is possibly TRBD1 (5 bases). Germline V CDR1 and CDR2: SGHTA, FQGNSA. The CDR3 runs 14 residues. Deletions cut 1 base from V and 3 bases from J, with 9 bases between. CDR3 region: CASSLGQGHYGYTF. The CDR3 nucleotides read TGTGCCAGCAGCTTAGGGCAGGGCCACTATGGCTACACCTTC.

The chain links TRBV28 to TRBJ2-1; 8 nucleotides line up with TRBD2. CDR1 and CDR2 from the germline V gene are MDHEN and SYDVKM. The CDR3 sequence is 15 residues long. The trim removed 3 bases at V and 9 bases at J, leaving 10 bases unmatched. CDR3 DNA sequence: TGTGCCAGCAGTTTGTCCGGGACTAGAACGGTTGAGCAGTTCTTC. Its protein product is CASSLSGTRTVEQFF.

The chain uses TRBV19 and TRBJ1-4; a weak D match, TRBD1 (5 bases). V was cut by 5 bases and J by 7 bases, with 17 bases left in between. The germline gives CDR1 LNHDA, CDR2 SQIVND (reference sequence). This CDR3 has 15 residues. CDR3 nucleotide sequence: TGTGCCAGTAGTGACCAGGGAGGGGACGGTGAAAAACTGTTTTTT. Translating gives CASSDQGGDGEKLFF.